A selection of T cell receptor beta chains follows, all from one sample in a study of T cell repertoires in cytomegalovirus infection. TCRdb fed the reads into MiXCR, producing one record per CDR3 protein. The sample contains 310,000 or so distinct CDR3 sequences, over 20% of which appear only once. The sequenced sample consisted of PBMCs. The receptors shown here come from a human donor in good health (CMV status not recorded). Some clones in this sample may be carry-over from other donors' samples. Each CDR3 is given with its conserved first and last residue. D genes are given only for firm matches. The listing skips clone size in some rows; elsewhere it reads once, few, many or a size class.

clone_size: many; v_call: TRBV12-3/TRBV12-4; j_call: TRBJ2-2; d_call: TRBD1; cdr3_nt: TGTGCCAGCAGTCCCCGGCAGGGGGCGAGGACCGGGGAGCTGTTTTTT; cdr3_aa: CASSPRQGARTGELFF
clone_size: few; v_call: TRBV2; j_call: TRBJ1-2; d_call: .; cdr3_nt: TGTGCCAGCAGTGGCAGGGGCCAACCTTTCTATGGCTACACCTTC; cdr3_aa: CASSGRGQPFYGYTF
clone_size: .; v_call: TRBV5-6; j_call: TRBJ2-1; d_call: TRBD1; cdr3_nt: TGTGCCAGCAGCTTGTTGACAGGGACCTACAATGAGCAGTTCTTC; cdr3_aa: CASSLLTGTYNEQFF
clone_size: few; v_call: TRBV7-3; j_call: TRBJ2-3; d_call: .; cdr3_nt: TGTGCCAGCAGCCCGCAGGCGGGGAATACGCAGTATTTT; cdr3_aa: CASSPQAGNTQYF
clone_size: .; v_call: TRBV2; j_call: TRBJ2-3; d_call: TRBD2; cdr3_nt: TGTGCCAGCAGTCAGACTAGCGCGGCAGATACGCAGTATTTT; cdr3_aa: CASSQTSAADTQYF
clone_size: many; v_call: TRBV7-2; j_call: TRBJ2-1; d_call: .; cdr3_nt: TGTGCCAGCAGTCGGGACTCCCCATACAATGAGCAGTTCTTC; cdr3_aa: CASSRDSPYNEQFF
clone_size: few; v_call: TRBV12-3/TRBV12-4; j_call: TRBJ1-2; d_call: .; cdr3_nt: TGTGCCAGCAGCCTAGGGGTGCGCTATGGCTACACCTTC; cdr3_aa: CASSLGVRYGYTF
clone_size: .; v_call: TRBV6-2/TRBV6-3; j_call: TRBJ2-7; d_call: TRBD2; cdr3_nt: TGTGCCAGCAGGAGCTCCGGGACTAGACTCAGCGAGCAGTACTTC; cdr3_aa: CASRSSGTRLSEQYF
clone_size: many; v_call: TRBV7-6; j_call: TRBJ2-7; d_call: TRBD2; cdr3_nt: TGTGCCAGCAGCTTAGCGTTACTAGCGGGGTTCTACGAGCAGTACTTC; cdr3_aa: CASSLALLAGFYEQYF
clone_size: .; v_call: TRBV4-3; j_call: TRBJ2-5; d_call: .; cdr3_nt: TGCGCCAGCAGCCAAGAAGGGCAGGGCCAAGAGACCCAGTACTTC; cdr3_aa: CASSQEGQGQETQYF
clone_size: .; v_call: TRBV25-1; j_call: TRBJ2-6; d_call: .; cdr3_nt: TGTGCCAGCATGATCTCTGGGGCCAACGTCCTGACTTTC; cdr3_aa: CASMISGANVLTF
clone_size: many; v_call: TRBV7-2; j_call: TRBJ1-6; d_call: .; cdr3_nt: TGTGCCAGCAGCCTCGCCGGTGCGGGGACTTCACCCCTCCACTTT; cdr3_aa: CASSLAGAGTSPLHF
clone_size: few; v_call: TRBV7-9; j_call: TRBJ2-7; d_call: .; cdr3_nt: TGTGCCAGTAATGCCGGGACTTCTTCCTACGAGCAGTACTTC; cdr3_aa: CASNAGTSSYEQYF
clone_size: few; v_call: TRBV10-3; j_call: TRBJ2-5; d_call: .; cdr3_nt: TGTGCCATCGACAGACTAGTAGAAGAGACCCAGTACTTC; cdr3_aa: CAIDRLVEETQYF
clone_size: few; v_call: TRBV4-3; j_call: TRBJ2-1; d_call: .; cdr3_nt: TGCGCCAGCACGTGGGACGAGACCTACAATGAGCAGTTCTTC; cdr3_aa: CASTWDETYNEQFF
clone_size: .; v_call: TRBV11-2; j_call: TRBJ1-3; d_call: .; cdr3_nt: TGTGCCAGCAGCTCCAGGCTATGGAAACACCATGTGGCGTTT; cdr3_aa: CASSSRLWKHHVAF
clone_size: .; v_call: TRBV20-1; j_call: TRBJ2-5; d_call: .; cdr3_nt: TGCAGTGCTCCCAACCGGTACCAAGAGACCCAGTACTTC; cdr3_aa: CSAPNRYQETQYF
clone_size: .; v_call: TRBV6-2/TRBV6-3; j_call: TRBJ1-5; d_call: .; cdr3_nt: TGTGCCAGCAGTTACGCCCATGGGGAGCCCCAGCATTTT; cdr3_aa: CASSYAHGEPQHF
clone_size: once; v_call: TRBV29-1; j_call: TRBJ2-3; d_call: .; cdr3_nt: TGCAGCGTTGGACCTCCTCCGGACATTGCTAGCACAGATACGCAGTATTTT; cdr3_aa: CSVGPPPDIASTDTQYF
clone_size: many; v_call: TRBV7-2; j_call: TRBJ1-2; d_call: .; cdr3_nt: TGTGCCAGCACCCTCGGGCGGTCTAACTATGGCTACACCTTC; cdr3_aa: CASTLGRSNYGYTF
clone_size: .; v_call: TRBV19; j_call: TRBJ1-6; d_call: .; cdr3_nt: TGTGCCAGTAGTATCGGGGTTTTGCCCCTCCACTTT; cdr3_aa: CASSIGVLPLHF
clone_size: many; v_call: TRBV7-8; j_call: TRBJ2-7; d_call: .; cdr3_nt: TGTGCCAGCAGCTTAGGTTGGCAGAGTCTTCTCTACGAGCAGTACTTC; cdr3_aa: CASSLGWQSLLYEQYF
clone_size: .; v_call: TRBV19; j_call: TRBJ2-7; d_call: .; cdr3_nt: TGTGCCAGTAGAAGCAGGGACTACGAGCAGTACTTC; cdr3_aa: CASRSRDYEQYF
clone_size: .; v_call: TRBV29-1; j_call: TRBJ2-1; d_call: TRBD2; cdr3_nt: TGCAGCGTAAGCCCCGCGGGGACTAGCCCTGAGCAGTTCTTC; cdr3_aa: CSVSPAGTSPEQFF
clone_size: .; v_call: TRBV7-2; j_call: TRBJ1-2; d_call: .; cdr3_nt: TGTGCCAGCAGCTTAGTAGCACAAGGGCCCGGCTACACCTTC; cdr3_aa: CASSLVAQGPGYTF
clone_size: .; v_call: TRBV29-1; j_call: TRBJ2-7; d_call: .; cdr3_nt: TGCAGCGTTCTTACTACGGGAGAGCAGTACTTC; cdr3_aa: CSVLTTGEQYF
clone_size: .; v_call: TRBV5-5; j_call: TRBJ1-2; d_call: .; cdr3_nt: TGTGCCAGCAGCCGCGAACCACGTTATGGCTACACCTTC; cdr3_aa: CASSREPRYGYTF
clone_size: .; v_call: TRBV6-5; j_call: TRBJ1-6; d_call: TRBD1; cdr3_nt: TGTGCCAGCAGTTACGCCCGGACAGGGGGCGGCTCACCCCTCCACTTT; cdr3_aa: CASSYARTGGGSPLHF
clone_size: many; v_call: TRBV28; j_call: TRBJ2-3; d_call: .; cdr3_nt: TGTGCCAGCACCTCCCGGGCAGATACGCAGTATTTT; cdr3_aa: CASTSRADTQYF
clone_size: few; v_call: TRBV6-5; j_call: TRBJ2-5; d_call: .; cdr3_nt: TGTGCCAGCCATCAGGGCGGGTTAGAGACCCAGTACTTC; cdr3_aa: CASHQGGLETQYF
clone_size: .; v_call: TRBV20-1; j_call: TRBJ1-6; d_call: .; cdr3_nt: TGCAGTGCTAGGCGGGGGATCGATTATAATTCACCCCTCCACTTT; cdr3_aa: CSARRGIDYNSPLHF
clone_size: few; v_call: TRBV28; j_call: TRBJ1-4; d_call: TRBD1; cdr3_nt: TGTGCCAGCAGTGGACAGGAAACTTTCCCTGACGAAAAACTGTTTTTT; cdr3_aa: CASSGQETFPDEKLFF
clone_size: many; v_call: TRBV7-2; j_call: TRBJ1-4; d_call: TRBD1; cdr3_nt: TGTGCCAGCAGCCAGCAGACAGGGAGGGGAGAAAAACTGTTTTTT; cdr3_aa: CASSQQTGRGEKLFF
clone_size: many; v_call: TRBV20-1; j_call: TRBJ2-3; d_call: .; cdr3_nt: TGCAGTGCTAGGGTTAGCCCGGATACGCAGTATTTT; cdr3_aa: CSARVSPDTQYF
clone_size: .; v_call: TRBV29-1; j_call: TRBJ2-3; d_call: TRBD2; cdr3_nt: TGCAGCGTTGTAAGCGGGGGCACAGATACGCAGTATTTT; cdr3_aa: CSVVSGGTDTQYF
clone_size: .; v_call: TRBV12-3/TRBV12-4; j_call: TRBJ2-1; d_call: TRBD1; cdr3_nt: TGTGCCAGCAGTTTTCAGGGGGCAATGGATGAGCAGTTCTTC; cdr3_aa: CASSFQGAMDEQFF
clone_size: few; v_call: TRBV19; j_call: TRBJ2-2; d_call: .; cdr3_nt: TGTGCCGTAGGTGAGGACTCCGGGGAGCTGTTTTTT; cdr3_aa: CAVGEDSGELFF
clone_size: once; v_call: TRBV20-1; j_call: TRBJ1-3; d_call: .; cdr3_nt: TGCAGTGCGCTAGACCCCCAGGACCACTCTGGAAACACCATATATTTT; cdr3_aa: CSALDPQDHSGNTIYF
clone_size: .; v_call: TRBV15; j_call: TRBJ1-5; d_call: .; cdr3_nt: TGTGCCACCAGCAGAGATGGACGGAGCAATCAGCCCCAGCATTTT; cdr3_aa: CATSRDGRSNQPQHF
clone_size: .; v_call: TRBV11-2; j_call: TRBJ2-7; d_call: .; cdr3_nt: TGTGCCAGCAGCTGGATGACAGCACTCTCCTACGAGCAGTACTTC; cdr3_aa: CASSWMTALSYEQYF
clone_size: many; v_call: TRBV12-3/TRBV12-4; j_call: TRBJ2-5; d_call: TRBD1; cdr3_nt: TGTGCCAGCAGTTCGTCCCGACAGGGAAAGACCCAGTACTTC; cdr3_aa: CASSSSRQGKTQYF
clone_size: many; v_call: TRBV7-2; j_call: TRBJ1-5; d_call: .; cdr3_nt: TGTGCCAGCAGCTTCTATAGAGGGGAGGACCGCCGGGCGGATCAGCCCCAGCATTTT; cdr3_aa: CASSFYRGEDRRADQPQHF
clone_size: .; v_call: TRBV11-2; j_call: TRBJ2-7; d_call: .; cdr3_nt: TGTGCCAGCAGCTTAGTAGGGGATACCTACGAGCAGTACTTC; cdr3_aa: CASSLVGDTYEQYF
clone_size: few; v_call: TRBV7-2; j_call: TRBJ2-7; d_call: .; cdr3_nt: TGTGCCAGCAGCTTAGCTGGGGCCGGGACACCCTACGAGCAGTACTTC; cdr3_aa: CASSLAGAGTPYEQYF
clone_size: many; v_call: TRBV2; j_call: TRBJ1-4; d_call: .; cdr3_nt: TGTGCCAGCAGTGTGAGTCTGGATGAAAAACTGTTTTTT; cdr3_aa: CASSVSLDEKLFF
clone_size: .; v_call: TRBV5-4; j_call: TRBJ2-3; d_call: TRBD2; cdr3_nt: TGTGCCAGCAGCCGTCGACTAGCGGGAGAGGCAGATACGCAGTATTTT; cdr3_aa: CASSRRLAGEADTQYF
clone_size: many; v_call: TRBV5-4; j_call: TRBJ2-1; d_call: .; cdr3_nt: TGTGCCAGCAGCCCGGATGGAACCTACAATGAGCAGTTCTTC; cdr3_aa: CASSPDGTYNEQFF
clone_size: .; v_call: TRBV6-2/TRBV6-3; j_call: TRBJ2-7; d_call: .; cdr3_nt: TGTGCCAGCATTTTTGGACAAAGCTCCTACGAGCAGTACTTC; cdr3_aa: CASIFGQSSYEQYF
clone_size: .; v_call: TRBV19; j_call: TRBJ2-7; d_call: .; cdr3_nt: TGTGCCAGTAGTCTCGGGGGAATTTCCTCCTACGAGCAGTACTTC; cdr3_aa: CASSLGGISSYEQYF
clone_size: .; v_call: TRBV12-3/TRBV12-4; j_call: TRBJ1-1; d_call: .; cdr3_nt: TGTGCCAGCAGTATGGGACAGAACACTGAAGCTTTCTTT; cdr3_aa: CASSMGQNTEAFF
clone_size: once; v_call: TRBV29-1; j_call: TRBJ1-4; d_call: .; cdr3_nt: TGCAGCGTCGTACAGGAGCCATTAGGAAAACTGTTTTTT; cdr3_aa: CSVVQEPLGKLFF
clone_size: .; v_call: TRBV19; j_call: TRBJ2-1; d_call: .; cdr3_nt: TGTGCCAGTGGGATTACCGGGATTGACAATGAGCAGTTCTTC; cdr3_aa: CASGITGIDNEQFF
clone_size: many; v_call: TRBV7-2; j_call: TRBJ2-1; d_call: TRBD2; cdr3_nt: TGTGCCAGCAGCTTAAGAGCGGGAGGGGTGGGTGAGCAGTTCTTC; cdr3_aa: CASSLRAGGVGEQFF
clone_size: .; v_call: TRBV5-1; j_call: TRBJ2-6; d_call: .; cdr3_nt: TGCGCCAGCAGCTTGAGCAACTCTGGGGCCAACGTCCTGACTTTC; cdr3_aa: CASSLSNSGANVLTF
clone_size: many; v_call: TRBV7-6; j_call: TRBJ2-7; d_call: TRBD1; cdr3_nt: TGTGCCAGCAGCCTCCGGACAGGGGGTCTATACGAGCAGTACTTC; cdr3_aa: CASSLRTGGLYEQYF
clone_size: many; v_call: TRBV28; j_call: TRBJ1-3; d_call: .; cdr3_nt: TGTGCCAGCAGCCGAACCCGGGGAGCCGGAAACACCATATATTTT; cdr3_aa: CASSRTRGAGNTIYF
clone_size: .; v_call: TRBV11-2; j_call: TRBJ2-7; d_call: TRBD1; cdr3_nt: TGTGCCAGCAGCCGAGACAGGGCCGGTAGCTACGAGCAGTACTTC; cdr3_aa: CASSRDRAGSYEQYF
clone_size: many; v_call: TRBV7-2; j_call: TRBJ1-1; d_call: .; cdr3_nt: TGTGCCAGCAGTCTTAGTGTACTGAACACTGAAGCTTTCTTT; cdr3_aa: CASSLSVLNTEAFF
clone_size: .; v_call: TRBV5-4; j_call: TRBJ2-7; d_call: TRBD1; cdr3_nt: TGTGCCAGCAGCATGACAGGGGAAAGCTACGAGCAGTACTTC; cdr3_aa: CASSMTGESYEQYF